The rows below give T cell receptor beta chains drawn from one sample of a study of vaccination and CD4 T cells after COVID-19. Via MiXCR, TCRdb re-called the PCR reads, giving one row per CDR3 protein. The table has 5,000 to 6,000 distinct CDR3 sequences, around 43% seen once. Antigens of these TCRs are unknown. Material for sequencing was CD4+ T cells from blood, cultured in vitro. Receptors were obtained from a human donor who had recovered from COVID-19. CDR3s include the opening cysteine and the closing phenylalanine or tryptophan. Each record gives: V gene, J gene, clone size, D gene, CDR3 DNA, CDR3 protein. A D gene is named only where the DNA matches it firmly. Only part of the rows carry a size: once, few, many, or a class if the clone is expanded.

v_call: TRBV4-3
j_call: TRBJ1-3
clone_size: few
d_call: -
cdr3_nt: TGCGCCAGCAGCCAAGATCCGGGGGGCACTGGAAACACCATATATTTT
cdr3_aa: CASSQDPGGTGNTIYF

v_call: TRBV20-1
j_call: TRBJ2-7
clone_size: -
d_call: TRBD1
cdr3_nt: TGCAGTGCGGGACAGGGGGCTGGAGAGCAGTACTTC
cdr3_aa: CSAGQGAGEQYF

v_call: TRBV7-8
j_call: TRBJ2-4
clone_size: -
d_call: -
cdr3_nt: TGTGCCAGTAGCACCGGAGCCAAAAACATTCAGTACTTC
cdr3_aa: CASSTGAKNIQYF

v_call: TRBV7-9
j_call: TRBJ1-1
clone_size: -
d_call: -
cdr3_nt: TGTGCCAGCAGCGCGGGGATCCGGAACACTGAAGCTTTCTTT
cdr3_aa: CASSAGIRNTEAFF

v_call: TRBV12-3/TRBV12-4
j_call: TRBJ2-7
clone_size: -
d_call: TRBD2
cdr3_nt: TGTGCCAGCAGTCGCGCTAGCGGGGGGGGGTACGAGCAGTACTTC
cdr3_aa: CASSRASGGGYEQYF

v_call: TRBV12-3/TRBV12-4
j_call: TRBJ1-5
clone_size: -
d_call: -
cdr3_nt: TGTGCCAGCAGTTTGGGGGAGGGCGGGGGCAATCAGCCCCAGCATTTT
cdr3_aa: CASSLGEGGGNQPQHF

v_call: TRBV5-5
j_call: TRBJ2-7
clone_size: few
d_call: -
cdr3_nt: TGTGCCAGCAGCTCGGGGGACAGCTTCTACGAGCAGTACTTC
cdr3_aa: CASSSGDSFYEQYF

v_call: TRBV6-1
j_call: TRBJ1-6
clone_size: -
d_call: -
cdr3_nt: TGTGCCAGCAGTAATAACAGAAACTATAATTCACCCCTCCACTTT
cdr3_aa: CASSNNRNYNSPLHF

v_call: TRBV7-9
j_call: TRBJ1-1
clone_size: few
d_call: TRBD1
cdr3_nt: TGTGCCAGCAGCTATTCAGGGGGTGGGGGCACTGAAGCTTTCTTT
cdr3_aa: CASSYSGGGGTEAFF

v_call: TRBV27
j_call: TRBJ1-2
clone_size: medium-sized
d_call: -
cdr3_nt: TGTGCCAGCAGTCCTTGGATGGAAGCAGGTTACTATGGCTACACCTTC
cdr3_aa: CASSPWMEAGYYGYTF

v_call: TRBV20-1
j_call: TRBJ2-3
clone_size: -
d_call: -
cdr3_nt: TGCAGTGCTAGAGATCACAGCACAGATACGCAGTATTTT
cdr3_aa: CSARDHSTDTQYF

v_call: TRBV7-6
j_call: TRBJ1-1
clone_size: -
d_call: -
cdr3_nt: TGTGCCAGCAGCGCCCGGGGTTTAAACACTGAAGCTTTCTTT
cdr3_aa: CASSARGLNTEAFF

v_call: TRBV12-3/TRBV12-4
j_call: TRBJ1-5
clone_size: -
d_call: -
cdr3_nt: TGTGCCAGCAGTCCTCGGACGGTCGGAGGGTATAGCAATCAGCCCCAGCATTTT
cdr3_aa: CASSPRTVGGYSNQPQHF

v_call: TRBV24-1
j_call: TRBJ1-2
clone_size: -
d_call: -
cdr3_nt: TGTGCCACCAGGACTGATTCCTATGGCTACACCTTC
cdr3_aa: CATRTDSYGYTF

v_call: TRBV30
j_call: TRBJ1-4
clone_size: medium-sized
d_call: -
cdr3_nt: TGTGCCTGGAGTGTAACCAATGAAAAACTGTTTTTT
cdr3_aa: CAWSVTNEKLFF

v_call: TRBV6-2/TRBV6-3
j_call: TRBJ1-6
clone_size: -
d_call: -
cdr3_nt: TGTGCCAGCAGTGTGGGGGTCGCCTATAATTCACCCCTCCACTTT
cdr3_aa: CASSVGVAYNSPLHF

v_call: TRBV7-9
j_call: TRBJ2-5
clone_size: -
d_call: -
cdr3_nt: TGTGCCAGCAGCTTAGGAAACATCGGGGGTCTCGGGGGCGAGACCCGGTACTTC
cdr3_aa: CASSLGNIGGLGGETRYF

v_call: TRBV6-1
j_call: TRBJ2-5
clone_size: -
d_call: TRBD2
cdr3_nt: TGTGCCAGCACCCCCCGGACTAGCGGGGGGGCCCGAGAGACCCAGTACTTC
cdr3_aa: CASTPRTSGGARETQYF

v_call: TRBV7-9
j_call: TRBJ2-3
clone_size: -
d_call: -
cdr3_nt: TGTGCCAGCAGCTTAATGTCAGATACGCAGTATTTT
cdr3_aa: CASSLMSDTQYF

v_call: TRBV6-1
j_call: TRBJ1-5
clone_size: few
d_call: -
cdr3_nt: TGTGCCAGCAAGCTATCTACGGACAAGGGCGTACCCCAGCATTTT
cdr3_aa: CASKLSTDKGVPQHF

v_call: TRBV7-2
j_call: TRBJ2-5
clone_size: few
d_call: -
cdr3_nt: TGTGCCAGCAGCCCAGGAGGACTGGCTAAAGAGACCCAGTACTTC
cdr3_aa: CASSPGGLAKETQYF

v_call: TRBV5-1
j_call: TRBJ2-2
clone_size: -
d_call: -
cdr3_nt: TGCGCCAGCAGCTTGGTGGGAGCCGGGGAGCTGTTTTTT
cdr3_aa: CASSLVGAGELFF

v_call: TRBV27
j_call: TRBJ2-1
clone_size: -
d_call: -
cdr3_nt: TGTGCCAGCAGTTCACCTCAGGGCAGTGAGCAGTTCTTC
cdr3_aa: CASSSPQGSEQFF

v_call: TRBV5-5
j_call: TRBJ1-2
clone_size: few
d_call: -
cdr3_nt: TGTGCCAGCAGCTTGGAGCAGGGAGTTGGTGGCTACACCTTC
cdr3_aa: CASSLEQGVGGYTF

v_call: TRBV7-6
j_call: TRBJ2-1
clone_size: -
d_call: -
cdr3_nt: TGTGCCAGCAGCTTATCGGTCTCCTACAATGAGCAGTTCTTC
cdr3_aa: CASSLSVSYNEQFF

v_call: TRBV6-5
j_call: TRBJ2-5
clone_size: few
d_call: -
cdr3_nt: TGTGCCAGCAGTTTGGGATCTCAAGAGACCCAGTACTTC
cdr3_aa: CASSLGSQETQYF

v_call: TRBV12-3/TRBV12-4
j_call: TRBJ2-1
clone_size: -
d_call: TRBD2
cdr3_nt: TGTGCCAGCAGTTTATTTGCGGGGGGGCAGTTCTTC
cdr3_aa: CASSLFAGGQFF

v_call: TRBV7-9
j_call: TRBJ2-3
clone_size: few
d_call: -
cdr3_nt: TGTGCCAGCAGCCCTGGACTATCCTCCACAGATACGCAGTATTTT
cdr3_aa: CASSPGLSSTDTQYF

v_call: TRBV19
j_call: TRBJ2-5
clone_size: -
d_call: TRBD2
cdr3_nt: TGTGCCAGTAGTACAACCCTAACTAGCGGGGGGTTTACCCAGTACTTC
cdr3_aa: CASSTTLTSGGFTQYF

v_call: TRBV2
j_call: TRBJ1-2
clone_size: few
d_call: -
cdr3_nt: TGTGCCAGCAGTGTCCAGCGGTTAGTGGACTATGGCTACACCTTC
cdr3_aa: CASSVQRLVDYGYTF

v_call: TRBV5-1
j_call: TRBJ2-1
clone_size: -
d_call: -
cdr3_nt: TGCGCCAGCAGCAACCGGACAGCGGGGCACAATGAGCAGTTCTTC
cdr3_aa: CASSNRTAGHNEQFF

v_call: TRBV6-1
j_call: TRBJ1-2
clone_size: -
d_call: TRBD1
cdr3_nt: TGTGCCAGCAGTCGGGGACAGGGAAGGGGCTACACCTTC
cdr3_aa: CASSRGQGRGYTF

v_call: TRBV19
j_call: TRBJ1-4
clone_size: -
d_call: TRBD1
cdr3_nt: TGTGCCAGTAGCGGGACGGACAGGGCTAATGAAAAACTGTTTTTT
cdr3_aa: CASSGTDRANEKLFF